This T cell receptor beta chain was obtained from a study of blood T cell repertoires in COVID-19. Overall study: Sources were T cells, B-cell-depleted T cells, or PBMCs; the material itself was cDNA or gDNA.

A Seattle source enrolled patients during active infection and followed them longitudinally. In the authors' methods: Scientists estimated how many nucleated cells there were by amplifying reference gene primers. Sequenced by immunoSEQ multiplex PCR; TCRdb stores in-frame clones only, minus some. The V and J calls and clone size come from that table; D and trimming were worked out from the DNA. The sample includes 310,000 or so clones, about nine tenths seen only once; the top ten take around 10%. V shed 6 bases and J 3 bases; nucleotides not matched to a gene: 7. CDR1 and CDR2 (germline): LNHDA, SQIVND (reference sequence). This CDR3 region has 14 residues.

V usage is TRBV19 and J usage is TRBJ2-7; 8 bases are shared with TRBD1. Material for sequencing was peripheral blood. This receptor was identified in a man aged 25 to 45 with COVID-19, enrolled during active disease. The CDR3 coding sequence is TGTGCCAGTAGGCTACAGGGGGGTAGCTACGAGCAGTACTTC. Its protein product is CASRLQGGSYEQYF. The full variable domain, in which reference TRBV19 and TRBJ2-7 provide the parts outside the CDR3, is DGGITQSPKYLFRKEGQNVTLSCEQNLNHDAMYWYRQDPGQGLRLIYYSQIVNDFQKGDIAEGYSVSREKKESFPLTVTSAQKNPTAFYLCASRLQGGSYEQYFGPGTRLTVT.